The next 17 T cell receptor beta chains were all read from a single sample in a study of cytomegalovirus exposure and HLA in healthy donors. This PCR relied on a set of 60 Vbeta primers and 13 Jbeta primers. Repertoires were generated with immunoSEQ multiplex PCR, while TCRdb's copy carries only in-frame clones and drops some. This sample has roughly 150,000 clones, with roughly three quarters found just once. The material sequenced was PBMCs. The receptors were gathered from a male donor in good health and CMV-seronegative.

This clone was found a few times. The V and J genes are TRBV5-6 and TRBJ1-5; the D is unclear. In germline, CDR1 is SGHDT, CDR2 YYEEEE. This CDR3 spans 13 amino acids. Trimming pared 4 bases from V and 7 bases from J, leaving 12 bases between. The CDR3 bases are TGTGCCAGCAGCCCGGCAACGGGGCAGCCCCAGCATTTT. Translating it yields CASSPATGQPQHF.

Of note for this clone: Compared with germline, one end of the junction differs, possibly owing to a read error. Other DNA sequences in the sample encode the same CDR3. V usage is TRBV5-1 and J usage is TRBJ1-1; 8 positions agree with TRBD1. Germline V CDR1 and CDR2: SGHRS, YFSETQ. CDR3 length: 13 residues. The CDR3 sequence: CASSSTGDTEAFF. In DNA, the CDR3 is TGTGCCAGCAGCTCGACAGGGGACACTGAAGCTTTCTTT.

The CDR3 nucleotides read TGTGCCAGCAGTTCGGGACAGGGGGCAGGAAACACCATATATTTT. The encoded protein is CASSSGQGAGNTIYF. The chain is built from TRBV28 and TRBJ1-3; 12 bases map to TRBD1. V lost 4 bases to trimming and J lost 4 bases; unmatched junction nucleotides: 2. CDR3 length: 15 amino acids. Germline values: CDR1 MDHEN, CDR2 SYDVKM.

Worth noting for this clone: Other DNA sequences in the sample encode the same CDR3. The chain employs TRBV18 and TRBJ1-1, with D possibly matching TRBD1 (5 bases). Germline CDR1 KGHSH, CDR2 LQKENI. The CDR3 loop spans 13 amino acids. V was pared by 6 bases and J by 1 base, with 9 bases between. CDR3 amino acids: CASSPQGNTEAFF. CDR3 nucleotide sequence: TGTGCCAGCTCCCCGCAGGGGAACACTGAAGCTTTCTTT.

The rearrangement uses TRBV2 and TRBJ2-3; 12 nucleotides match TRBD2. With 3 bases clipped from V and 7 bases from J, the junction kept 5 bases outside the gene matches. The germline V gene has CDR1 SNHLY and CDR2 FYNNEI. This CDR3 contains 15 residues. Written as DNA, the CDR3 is TGTGCCAGCAGTGATCTAGCGGGGGGGCCGCATACGCAGTATTTT. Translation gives CASSDLAGGPHTQYF.

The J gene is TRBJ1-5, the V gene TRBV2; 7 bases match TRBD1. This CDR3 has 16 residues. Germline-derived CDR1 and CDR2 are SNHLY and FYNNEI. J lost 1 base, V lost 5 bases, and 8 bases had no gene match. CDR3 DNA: TGTGCCAGCAGTAGTACAGGGGCGCGGAGCAATCAGCCCCAGCATTTT. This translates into CASSSTGARSNQPQHF.

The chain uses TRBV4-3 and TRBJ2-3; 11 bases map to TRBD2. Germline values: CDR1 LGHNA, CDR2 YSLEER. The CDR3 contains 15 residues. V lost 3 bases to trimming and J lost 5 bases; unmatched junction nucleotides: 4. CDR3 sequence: CASSQTSGNGDTQYF. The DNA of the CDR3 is TGCGCCAGCAGCCAGACTAGCGGGAATGGAGATACGCAGTATTTT.

The CDR3 loop is CASSLMTDYGYTF. The CDR3 nucleotides read TGTGCCAGCAGTTTAATGACAGACTATGGCTACACCTTC. The chain uses TRBV28 and TRBJ1-2; TRBD1 might be the D (5 bases). CDR3 length equals 13 residues. Germline V gene data show CDR1 as MDHEN and CDR2 as SYDVKM. V dropped 2 bases and J dropped 3 bases, with 7 bases sitting between them.

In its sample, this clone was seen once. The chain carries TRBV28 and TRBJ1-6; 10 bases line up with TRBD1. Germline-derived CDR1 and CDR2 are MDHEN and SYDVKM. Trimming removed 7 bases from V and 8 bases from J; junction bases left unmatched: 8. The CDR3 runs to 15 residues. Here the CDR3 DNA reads TGTGCCAGCAATGATCAAGGGACAGGGGATTCACCCCTCCACTTT. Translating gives CASNDQGTGDSPLHF.

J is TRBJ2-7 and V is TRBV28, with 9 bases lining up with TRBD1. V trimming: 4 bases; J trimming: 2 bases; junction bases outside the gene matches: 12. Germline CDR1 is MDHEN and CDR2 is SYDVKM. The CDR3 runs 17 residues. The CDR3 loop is CASSSGQGQPRPYEQYF. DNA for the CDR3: TGTGCCAGCAGTTCAGGACAGGGGCAACCTAGACCCTACGAGCAGTACTTC.

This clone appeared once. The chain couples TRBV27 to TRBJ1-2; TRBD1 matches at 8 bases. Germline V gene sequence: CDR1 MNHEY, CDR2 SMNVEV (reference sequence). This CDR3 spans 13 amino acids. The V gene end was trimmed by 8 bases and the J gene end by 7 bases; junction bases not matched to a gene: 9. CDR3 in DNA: TGTGCCAGCTCCACGACAGGGGTTGGTGGCTACACCTTC. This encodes CASSTTGVGGYTF.

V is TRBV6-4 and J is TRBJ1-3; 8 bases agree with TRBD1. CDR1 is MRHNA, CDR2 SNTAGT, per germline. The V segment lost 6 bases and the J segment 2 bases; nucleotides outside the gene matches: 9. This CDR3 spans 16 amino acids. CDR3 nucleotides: TGTGCCAGCAGAAAAGACAGGGGAAATCCTGGAAACACCATATATTTT. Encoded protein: CASRKDRGNPGNTIYF.

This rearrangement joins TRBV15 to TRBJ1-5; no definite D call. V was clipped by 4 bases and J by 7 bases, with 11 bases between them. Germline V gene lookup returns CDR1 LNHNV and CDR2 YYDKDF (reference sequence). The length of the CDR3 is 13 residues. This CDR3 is CATSNGFIQPQHF. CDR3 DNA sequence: TGTGCCACCAGCAACGGGTTTATCCAGCCCCAGCATTTT. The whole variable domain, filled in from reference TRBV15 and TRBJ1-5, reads DAMVIQNPRYQVTQFGKPVTLSCSQTLNHNVMYWYQQKSSQAPKLLFHYYDKDFNNEADTPDNFQSRRPNTSFCFLDIRSPGLGDTAMYLCATSNGFIQPQHFGDGTRLSIL.

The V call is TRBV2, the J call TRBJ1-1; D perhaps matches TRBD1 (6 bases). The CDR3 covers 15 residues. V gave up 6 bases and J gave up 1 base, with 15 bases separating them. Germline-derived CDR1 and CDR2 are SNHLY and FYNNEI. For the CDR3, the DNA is TGTGCCAGCAGCAAATGGACAGATCCGAACACTGAAGCTTTCTTT. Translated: CASSKWTDPNTEAFF.

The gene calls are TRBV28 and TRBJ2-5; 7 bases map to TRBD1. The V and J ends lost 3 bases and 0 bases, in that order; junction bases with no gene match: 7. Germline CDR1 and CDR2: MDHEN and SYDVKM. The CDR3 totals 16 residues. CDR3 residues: CASSFSPGTDQETQYF. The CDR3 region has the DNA TGTGCCAGCAGTTTCTCCCCGGGGACAGACCAAGAGACCCAGTACTTC.

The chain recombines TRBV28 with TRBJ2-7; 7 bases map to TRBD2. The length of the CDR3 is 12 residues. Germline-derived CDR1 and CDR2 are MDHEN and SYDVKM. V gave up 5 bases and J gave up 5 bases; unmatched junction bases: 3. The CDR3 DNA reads TGTGCCAGCAGTCGGACTAGGGACGAGCAGTACTTC. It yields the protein CASSRTRDEQYF.

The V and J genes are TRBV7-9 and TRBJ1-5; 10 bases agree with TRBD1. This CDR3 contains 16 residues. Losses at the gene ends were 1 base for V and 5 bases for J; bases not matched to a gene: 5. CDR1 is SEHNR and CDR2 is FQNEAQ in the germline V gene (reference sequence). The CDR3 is CASSLGDRGGDQPQHF. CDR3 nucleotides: TGTGCCAGCAGCTTAGGGGACAGGGGTGGGGATCAGCCCCAGCATTTT.